The 30 T cell receptor beta chains below were found in one sample sequenced in a study of chemoradiotherapy in HPV16-positive cancers. The repertoire was sequenced with immunoSEQ multiplex PCR; TCRdb's copy has only in-frame clones and lacks some. Of several thousand clones listed, roughly 78% are singletons. The biological material was taken from a patient who underwent chemoradiotherapy. The origin of the receptors is a human donor with HPV-associated anogenital cancer.

The chain combines TRBV11-2 with TRBJ2-7, with D possibly TRBD1 on 5 matching bases. Deletions cut 9 bases from V and 4 bases from J, with 22 bases between. The CDR3 consists of 15 residues. Germline V lookup: CDR1 SGHAT, CDR2 FQNNGV. The CDR3 sequence: CASSSDTRWGYEQYF. CDR3 sequence (DNA): TGTGCCAGTTCGTCGGACACCCGATGGGGATACGAGCAGTACTTC.

J is TRBJ2-1 and V is TRBV9; 7 nucleotides align to TRBD1. This CDR3 comprises 15 residues. V was pared by 4 bases and J by 7 bases, with 11 bases of the junction left unmatched. From germline, CDR1 is SGDLS and CDR2 YYNGEE. The CDR3 DNA reads TGTGCCAGCAGCCCCCATTTGATACAGGGGAATGAGCAGTTCTTC. This translates into CASSPHLIQGNEQFF.

The V and J genes are TRBV2 and TRBJ1-6; unclear D gene. The CDR3 is 13 amino acids. Trimming left V 2 bases short and J 8 bases short, with 7 bases between. CDR1 SNHLY and CDR2 FYNNEI come from the germline V gene. CDR3 residues: CASSERSDSPLHF. The CDR3 DNA follows: TGTGCCAGCAGTGAACGGTCGGATTCACCCCTCCACTTT.

This clone was seen only once. The chain employs TRBV10-3 and TRBJ2-5, with TRBD2 matching over 13 bases. The length of the CDR3 is 15 residues. Germline CDR1 ENHRY, CDR2 SYGVKD. With V trimmed by 10 bases and J by 5 bases, 10 bases remained unmatched. The CDR3 loop reads CATRLAGGTVETQYF. The CDR3 DNA reads TGTGCCACTCGACTAGCGGGGGGTACCGTTGAGACCCAGTACTTC.

The chain has TRBV28 and TRBJ2-1, with no clear D. This CDR3 has 13 amino acids. V was trimmed by 5 bases and J by 0 bases, leaving 5 bases between them. CDR1 is MDHEN and CDR2 is SYDVKM in the germline V gene. The CDR3 sequence: CASSRGSYNEQFF. Here the CDR3 DNA reads TGTGCCAGCAGTCGAGGCTCCTACAATGAGCAGTTCTTC.

This clone was seen a few times. This rearrangement joins TRBV5-4 to TRBJ2-3, with 9 bases lining up with TRBD1. CDR1 is SGHNT, CDR2 YYREEE, per germline (reference sequence). Unmatched junction bases numbered 7, after V lost 4 bases and J lost 4 bases. This CDR3 region has 15 residues. CDR3 region: CASSRTGVGADTQYF. CDR3 DNA sequence: TGTGCCAGCAGCCGGACAGGGGTTGGCGCAGATACGCAGTATTTT.

The chain uses TRBV10-3 and TRBJ1-5; D uncertain. V lost 1 base to trimming and J lost 3 bases, with 13 bases between them. The CDR3 has 16 amino acids. Germline V lookup: CDR1 ENHRY, CDR2 SYGVKD. CDR3 nucleotide sequence: TGTGCCATCAGTGAGTACAATTCGGGTTCCAATCAGCCCCAGCATTTT. Translated, it gives CAISEYNSGSNQPQHF.

This clone was detected a few times. The chain is built from TRBV10-1 and TRBJ1-1, with D maybe TRBD1 (6 bases). This CDR3 has 15 residues. Between the trimmed V and J ends, which lost 5 bases and 3 bases, there was a span of 16 bases. In germline, CDR1 is WNHNN, CDR2 SYGVQD (reference sequence). The CDR3 sequence: CASSPNTQGYTEAFF. The CDR3 region has the DNA TGCGCCAGCAGTCCCAACACACAGGGCTACACTGAAGCTTTCTTT.

The chain joins TRBV5-1 to TRBJ1-2; D unclear. The CDR3 is made up of 16 amino acids. The germline gives CDR1 SGHRS, CDR2 YFSETQ. The germline V and J ends were trimmed by 2 bases and 5 bases, with 19 bases remaining between them. The DNA for the CDR3 is TGCGCCAGCAGCTTCTTACAGACGAAGAGTCCTTATGGCTACACCTTC. Its protein product is CASSFLQTKSPYGYTF. The complete variable domain, with remaining parts taken from reference TRBV5-1 and TRBJ1-2, reads KAGVTQTPRYLIKTRGQQVTLSCSPISGHRSVSWYQQTPGQGLQFLFEYFSETQRNKGNFPGRFSGRQFSNSRSEMNVSTLELGDSALYLCASSFLQTKSPYGYTFGSGTRLTVV.

This sequence joins TRBV30 and TRBJ1-6, with no clear D. The length of the CDR3 is 14 residues. Germline CDR1 GTSNPN, CDR2 SVGIG (reference sequence). The V end was cut by 1 base, the J end by 7 bases, with 11 bases between. This chain's CDR3 is CAWSGVSSNSPLHF. The CDR3 DNA follows: TGTGCCTGGAGTGGTGTATCTTCCAATTCACCCCTCCACTTT.

This clone showed up just once. The chain uses TRBV11-2 and TRBJ1-1; no clear D gene. The germline V and J ends were trimmed by 0 bases and 4 bases, with 6 bases remaining between them. The CDR3 spans 13 residues. Per germline, CDR1 SGHAT and CDR2 FQNNGV. For the CDR3, the DNA is TGTGCCAGCAGCTTAGAGCGCGGCACTGAAGCTTTCTTT. Protein sequence: CASSLERGTEAFF.

The chain joins TRBV9 to TRBJ2-1; 9 bases are a match to TRBD2. The J segment lost 9 bases and the V segment lost 0 bases, leaving 7 bases of the junction unmatched. CDR3 length: 15 residues. Germline V gives CDR1 SGDLS, CDR2 YYNGEE. This chain's CDR3 is CASSVEGRGGSEQFF. CDR3 coding DNA: TGTGCCAGCAGCGTAGAAGGGCGGGGGGGCAGTGAGCAGTTCTTC.

The sample holds one count of this clone. This sequence joins TRBV4-3 and TRBJ2-7; D unclear. This CDR3 comprises 15 residues. CDR1 and CDR2 (germline): LGHNA, YSLEER. V lost 0 bases and J lost 6, with 15 bases in between. CDR3 in amino acids: CASSQDGRIVSEQYF. The CDR3, as DNA: TGCGCCAGCAGCCAAGATGGGCGTATCGTCTCCGAGCAGTACTTC.

The chain is built from TRBV2 and TRBJ2-3; D ambiguous. Germline lookup yields CDR1 SNHLY and CDR2 FYNNEI. Trimming pared 5 bases from V and 1 base from J, leaving 13 bases between. This CDR3 contains 15 residues. The CDR3 coding sequence is TGTGCCAGCAGTTACCCGGGTCGGGGCACAGATACGCAGTATTTT. This translates into CASSYPGRGTDTQYF.

The CDR3: CASSVFDTSGTEAFF. CDR3 in DNA: TGTGCCAGCAGTGTGTTTGACACGAGCGGGACTGAAGCTTTCTTT. The V and J genes are TRBV2 and TRBJ1-1; no firm D call. In germline, CDR1 is SNHLY, CDR2 FYNNEI. V was shortened by 4 bases and J by 5 bases, with 17 bases between the two germline ends. CDR3 size: 15 residues. Full variable domain (rest looked up from reference TRBV2 and TRBJ1-1): EPEVTQTPSHQVTQMGQEVILRCVPISNHLYFYWYRQILGQKVEFLVSFYNNEISEKSEIFDDQFSVERPDGSNFTLKIRSTKLEDSAMYFCASSVFDTSGTEAFFGQGTRLTVV.

V is TRBV11-2 and J is TRBJ2-5; D may correspond to TRBD1 or TRBD2 (5 bases each). The V end lost 5 bases, the J end lost 4 bases, and 8 bases lay between the germline ends. This CDR3 spans 12 amino acids. Germline CDR1 is SGHAT and CDR2 is FQNNGV. The DNA of the CDR3 is TGTGCCAGCAGCCCGGGGACAGAGACCCAGTACTTC. Amino acid sequence: CASSPGTETQYF.

The chain couples TRBV7-2 to TRBJ2-3; TRBD1 might be the D (6 bases). CDR1 and CDR2 (germline): SGHTA, FQGNSA. There are 15 residues in the CDR3. V was pared by 4 bases and J by 6 bases, with 17 bases between. The CDR3 here is CASSSPWGRSDTQYF. The CDR3 DNA is TGTGCCAGCAGCTCACCTTGGGGGCGTTCGGATACGCAGTATTTT. The whole variable domain, filled in from reference TRBV7-2 and TRBJ2-3, reads GAGVSQSPSNKVTEKGKDVELRCDPISGHTALYWYRQSLGQGLEFLIYFQGNSAPDKSGLPSDRFSAERTGGSVSTLTIQRTQQEDSAVYLCASSSPWGRSDTQYFGPGTRLTVL.

This clone came up a few times. The chain carries TRBV4-1 and TRBJ1-2; 10 bases align to TRBD1. Unmatched junction bases numbered 8, after V lost 4 bases and J lost 9 bases. There are 14 residues in the CDR3. Germline V CDR1 and CDR2: MGHRA, YSYEKL. CDR3 nucleotide sequence: TGCGCCAGCAGCCCACGGGACAGGGGTATTAGCTACACCTTC. Its protein product is CASSPRDRGISYTF.

In nucleotides, the CDR3 is TGTGCCAGCAGCTTGACACCTGACAATGAGCAGTTCTTC. Amino acid sequence: CASSLTPDNEQFF. This chain links TRBV7-2 with TRBJ2-1; D is unresolved. Looked up from germline, CDR1 is SGHTA and CDR2 is FQGNSA. Trimming stripped 3 bases from V and 5 bases from J, with 8 bases between. CDR3 length: 13 residues. The variable domain in full, completed from reference TRBV7-2 and TRBJ2-1, reads GAGVSQSPSNKVTEKGKDVELRCDPISGHTALYWYRQSLGQGLEFLIYFQGNSAPDKSGLPSDRFSAERTGGSVSTLTIQRTQQEDSAVYLCASSLTPDNEQFFGPGTRLTVL.

This chain connects TRBV10-1 to TRBJ2-3; the D gene is possibly TRBD2 (6 bases). Germline lookup yields CDR1 WNHNN and CDR2 SYGVQD (reference sequence). V was pared by 0 bases and J by 0 bases, with 10 bases between. The CDR3 is made up of 16 amino acids. The CDR3 sequence: CASSESVGGSTDTQYF. DNA of the CDR3: TGCGCCAGCAGTGAGTCCGTGGGGGGAAGCACAGATACGCAGTATTTT.

The chain joins TRBV18 to TRBJ2-2; 7 bases are a match to TRBD2. With 0 bases clipped from V and 3 bases from J, the junction kept 4 bases outside the gene matches. From germline, CDR1 is KGHSH and CDR2 LQKENI. The CDR3 has 16 residues. The CDR3 is CASSPPAGRDTGELFF. The CDR3 DNA is TGTGCCAGCTCACCACCGGCTGGGAGGGACACCGGGGAGCTGTTTTTT. The entire variable domain, with the rest obtained from reference TRBV18 and TRBJ2-2, is as follows: NAGVMQNPRHLVRRRGQEARLRCSPMKGHSHVYWYRQLPEEGLKFMVYLQKENIIDESGMPKERFSAEFPKEGPSILRIQQVVRGDSAAYFCASSPPAGRDTGELFFGEGSRLTVL.

This clone showed up just once. This sequence joins TRBV7-3 and TRBJ2-2; D uncertain. This CDR3 region has 13 residues. The germline gives CDR1 SGHTA, CDR2 FQGTGA. The ends were cut back, 0 bases at V and 4 bases at J, with 3 bases in the middle. CDR3 loop: CASSLTTTGELFF. CDR3 sequence (DNA): TGTGCCAGCAGCTTAACTACCACCGGGGAGCTGTTTTTT.

This clone appeared once. The CDR3 spells CASSWGGQGAVGSPLHF. CDR3 nucleotides: TGTGCCAGCAGCTGGGGGGGACAGGGGGCAGTCGGTTCACCCCTCCACTTT. The chain has TRBV5-6 and TRBJ1-6; 12 bases map to TRBD1. V gave up 3 bases and J gave up 9 bases; unmatched junction bases: 10. The germline CDR1 and CDR2 sequences are SGHDT and YYEEEE. The CDR3 is 17 amino acids.

This sequence joins TRBV10-3 and TRBJ2-7; no reliable D call. Germline CDR1 reads ENHRY; CDR2 reads SYGVKD. Trimming took 4 bases from V and 2 from J, leaving 9 bases between them. The CDR3 contains 13 residues. CDR3 amino acids: CAISGDSPYEQYF. CDR3 nucleotide sequence: TGTGCCATCAGTGGTGACTCCCCCTACGAGCAGTACTTC.

The chain uses TRBV11-2 and TRBJ2-7; D unresolved. The CDR3 totals 12 residues. V lost 7 bases, J lost 3 bases, and 10 bases lay in between. The germline V gene has CDR1 SGHAT and CDR2 FQNNGV. CDR3 DNA: TGTGCCAGCAACTCTGGCTACTACGAGCAGTACTTC. Translated: CASNSGYYEQYF.

The V gene is TRBV9, the J gene TRBJ1-1, with unresolved D. Germline values: CDR1 SGDLS, CDR2 YYNGEE. The ends were cut back, 3 bases at V and 7 bases at J, with 13 bases in the middle. This CDR3 has 13 residues. The CDR3 is CASSAGSAFEAFF. CDR3 DNA sequence: TGTGCCAGCAGCGCGGGGTCGGCTTTTGAAGCTTTCTTT.

The rearrangement links TRBV6-4 to TRBJ2-3, with 10 bases matching TRBD2. The V and J ends lost 4 bases and 3 bases, in that order; junction bases with no gene match: 7. Germline CDR1 is MRHNA and CDR2 is SNTAGT. The length of the CDR3 is 16 residues. CDR3 region: CASSAYSGGATDTQYF. The DNA for the CDR3 is TGTGCCAGCAGTGCCTACAGCGGGGGGGCGACAGATACGCAGTATTTT.

This chain joins TRBV5-4 and TRBJ2-7; 11 bases are a match to TRBD1. Germline-derived CDR1 and CDR2 are SGHNT and YYREEE (reference sequence). Trimming took 2 bases from V and 5 from J; bases not matched to a gene: 3. The CDR3 totals 14 residues. CDR3 sequence (DNA): TGTGCCAGCAGCTTAGCGGGACAGGGGGACGAGCAGTACTTC. The encoded protein is CASSLAGQGDEQYF.

V is TRBV6-5 and J is TRBJ1-3, with D uncertain. This CDR3 comprises 16 residues. The germline V and J ends were trimmed by 2 bases and 2 bases, with 13 bases remaining between them. Germline CDR1 MNHEY, CDR2 SVGAGI. The CDR3 is CASSYASREPGNTIYF. The CDR3, as DNA: TGTGCCAGCAGTTACGCCTCGCGGGAGCCTGGAAACACCATATATTTT.

The chain is built from TRBV29-1 and TRBJ1-1; TRBD1 matches 9 bases. CDR3 length equals 15 residues. Germline V CDR1 and CDR2: SQVTM, ANQGSEA. V lost 7 bases, J lost 4 bases, and 13 bases stayed unmatched. The CDR3 spells CSAVTGGVTVTEAFF. The CDR3 DNA is TGCAGCGCCGTAACAGGGGGCGTCACAGTCACTGAAGCTTTCTTT.